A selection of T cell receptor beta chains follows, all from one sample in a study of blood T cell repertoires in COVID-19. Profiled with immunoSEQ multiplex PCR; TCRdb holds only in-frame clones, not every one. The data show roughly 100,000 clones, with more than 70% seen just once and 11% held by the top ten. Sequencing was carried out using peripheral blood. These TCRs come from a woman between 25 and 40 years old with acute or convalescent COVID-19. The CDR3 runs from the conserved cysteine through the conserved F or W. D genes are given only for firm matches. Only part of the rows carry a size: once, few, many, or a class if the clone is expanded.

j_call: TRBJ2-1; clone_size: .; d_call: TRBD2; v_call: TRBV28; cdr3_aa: CASRGASGGALDEQFF; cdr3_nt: TGTGCCAGCAGGGGTGCTAGCGGGGGGGCCTTGGATGAGCAGTTCTTC
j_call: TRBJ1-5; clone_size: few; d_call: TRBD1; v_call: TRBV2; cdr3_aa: CASSPDRDNQPQHF; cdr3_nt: TGTGCCAGCAGTCCCGACAGGGACAATCAGCCCCAGCATTTT
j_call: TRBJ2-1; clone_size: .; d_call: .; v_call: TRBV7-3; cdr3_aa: CASSLIPRVRGEQFF; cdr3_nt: TGTGCCAGCAGCTTAATCCCCAGGGTAAGGGGTGAGCAGTTCTTC
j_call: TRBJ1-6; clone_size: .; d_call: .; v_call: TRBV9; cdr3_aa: CASSVNGRSDNSPLHF; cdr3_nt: TGTGCCAGCAGCGTAAATGGTCGGAGTGATAATTCACCCCTCCACTTT
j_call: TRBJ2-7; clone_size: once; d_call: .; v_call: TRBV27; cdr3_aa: CASSPLWAQGYEQYF; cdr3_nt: TGTGCCAGCTCCCCCCTCTGGGCGCAGGGCTACGAGCAGTACTTC
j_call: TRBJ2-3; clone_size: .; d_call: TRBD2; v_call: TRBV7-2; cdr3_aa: CASSSTSGGADTQYF; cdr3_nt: TGTGCCAGCAGCTCGACTAGCGGGGGGGCAGATACGCAGTATTTT
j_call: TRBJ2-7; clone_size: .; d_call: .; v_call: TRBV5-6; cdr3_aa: CASSVGRLARAPLTDEQYF; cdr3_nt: TGTGCCAGCAGTGTGGGTAGGCTAGCGAGAGCCCCCCTTACCGACGAGCAGTACTTC
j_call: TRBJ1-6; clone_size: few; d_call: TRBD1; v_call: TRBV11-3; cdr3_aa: CASSLGQGSPLHF; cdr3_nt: TGTGCCAGCAGCTTAGGACAGGGGTCCCCCCTCCACTTT
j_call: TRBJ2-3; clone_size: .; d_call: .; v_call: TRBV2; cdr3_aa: CASRWTVTDTQYF; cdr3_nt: TGTGCCAGCAGATGGACAGTCACAGATACGCAGTATTTT
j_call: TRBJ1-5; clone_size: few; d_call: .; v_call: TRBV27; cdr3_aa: CASSAGYSNQPQHF; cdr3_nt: TGTGCCAGCAGCGCGGGCTATAGCAATCAGCCCCAGCATTTT
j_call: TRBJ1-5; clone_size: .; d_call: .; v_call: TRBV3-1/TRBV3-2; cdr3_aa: CASSQVPYNQPQHF; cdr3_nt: TGTGCCAGCAGCCAAGTTCCCTACAATCAGCCCCAGCATTTT
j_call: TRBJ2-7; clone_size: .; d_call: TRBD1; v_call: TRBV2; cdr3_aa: CASSGGQGASEQYF; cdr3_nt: TGTGCCAGCAGTGGGGGACAGGGTGCCTCCGAGCAGTACTTC
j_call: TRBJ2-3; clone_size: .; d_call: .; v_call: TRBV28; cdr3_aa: CASRGAEVTDTQYF; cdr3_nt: TGTGCCAGCAGGGGGGCAGAGGTCACAGATACGCAGTATTTT
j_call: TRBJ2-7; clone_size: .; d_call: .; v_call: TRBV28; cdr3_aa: CASSSPNGHAYEQYF; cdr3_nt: TGTGCCAGCAGCTCCCCCAACGGACATGCCTACGAGCAGTACTTC
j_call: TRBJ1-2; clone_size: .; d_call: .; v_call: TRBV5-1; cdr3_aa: CASSLFSPDYGYTF; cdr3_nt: TGCGCCAGCAGCTTGTTCTCTCCTGACTATGGCTACACCTTC
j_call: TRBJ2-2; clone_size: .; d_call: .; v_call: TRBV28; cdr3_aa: CASSLELAGTGELFF; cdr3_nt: TGTGCCAGCAGTTTGGAGCTAGCAGGCACCGGGGAGCTGTTTTTT
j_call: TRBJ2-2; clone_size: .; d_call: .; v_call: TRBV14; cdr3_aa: CASSPLLGRQVNTGELFF; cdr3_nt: TGTGCCAGCAGCCCCCTCTTGGGTCGACAGGTGAACACCGGGGAGCTGTTTTTT
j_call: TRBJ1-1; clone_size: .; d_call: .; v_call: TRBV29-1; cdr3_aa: CSALDTNTEAFF; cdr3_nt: TGCAGCGCCCTGGACACGAACACTGAAGCTTTCTTT
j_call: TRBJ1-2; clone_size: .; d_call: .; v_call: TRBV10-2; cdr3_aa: CASTEGGIGYTF; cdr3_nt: TGCGCCAGCACCGAAGGCGGGATTGGCTACACCTTC
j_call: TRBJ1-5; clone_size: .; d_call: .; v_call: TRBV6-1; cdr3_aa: CASSEDRTQHF; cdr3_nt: TGTGCCAGCAGTGAAGACAGGACCCAGCATTTT
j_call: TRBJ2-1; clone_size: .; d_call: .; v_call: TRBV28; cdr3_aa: CASSLYATGRSHNEQFF; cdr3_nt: TGTGCCAGCAGTTTATATGCGACAGGGAGGTCCCACAATGAGCAGTTCTTC
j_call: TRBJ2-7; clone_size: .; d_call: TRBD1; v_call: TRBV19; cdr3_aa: CASSTTPGTGSYEQYF; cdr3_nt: TGTGCCAGTAGCACTACCCCCGGGACAGGGTCCTACGAGCAGTACTTC
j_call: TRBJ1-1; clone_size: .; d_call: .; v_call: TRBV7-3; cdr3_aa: CASSLTAENTEAFF; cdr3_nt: TGTGCCAGCAGCTTAACGGCAGAGAACACTGAAGCTTTCTTT
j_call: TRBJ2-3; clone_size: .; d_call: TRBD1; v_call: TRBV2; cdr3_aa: CASKNRGPVTDTQYF; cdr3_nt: TGTGCCAGCAAGAACAGGGGGCCGGTCACAGATACGCAGTATTTT
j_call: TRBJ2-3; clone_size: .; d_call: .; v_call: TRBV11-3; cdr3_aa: CASSLGVREGDTQYF; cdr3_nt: TGTGCCAGCAGCTTAGGGGTCCGAGAGGGAGATACGCAGTATTTT
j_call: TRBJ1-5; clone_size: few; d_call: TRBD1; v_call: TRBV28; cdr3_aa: CASNPTTGALNQPQHF; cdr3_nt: TGTGCCAGCAACCCGACGACAGGGGCCCTGAATCAGCCCCAGCATTTT
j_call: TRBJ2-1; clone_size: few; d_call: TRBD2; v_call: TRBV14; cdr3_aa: CASSHPRGVTFF; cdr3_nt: TGTGCCAGCAGCCATCCGCGGGGGGTTACGTTCTTC
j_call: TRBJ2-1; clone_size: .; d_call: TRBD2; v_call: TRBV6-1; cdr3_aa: CASSEAPSGVYNEQFF; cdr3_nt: TGTGCCAGCAGTGAAGCGCCTAGCGGGGTATACAATGAGCAGTTCTTC
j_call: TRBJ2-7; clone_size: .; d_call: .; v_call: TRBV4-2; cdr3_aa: CASSQIGGGREGNYEQYF; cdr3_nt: TGTGCCAGCAGCCAAATAGGTGGGGGCAGGGAAGGCAACTACGAGCAGTACTTC
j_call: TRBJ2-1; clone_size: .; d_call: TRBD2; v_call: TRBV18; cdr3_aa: CASSPPGGGLSNEQFF; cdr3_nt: TGTGCCAGCTCCCCTCCGGGCGGGGGGCTCTCCAATGAGCAGTTCTTC
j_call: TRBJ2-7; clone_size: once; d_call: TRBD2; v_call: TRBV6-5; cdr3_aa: CASRGLGGLYEQYF; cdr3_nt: TGTGCCAGCAGAGGACTAGGTGGTCTCTACGAGCAGTACTTC
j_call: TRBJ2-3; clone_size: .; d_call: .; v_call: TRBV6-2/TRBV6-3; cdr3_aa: CASSRLSQDTQYF; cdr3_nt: TGTGCCAGCAGTCGACTCTCCCAAGATACGCAGTATTTT
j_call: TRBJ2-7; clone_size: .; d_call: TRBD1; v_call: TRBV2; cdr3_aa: CASRSDPGTAYEQYF; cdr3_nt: TGTGCCAGCAGGAGTGACCCCGGGACAGCCTACGAGCAGTACTTC
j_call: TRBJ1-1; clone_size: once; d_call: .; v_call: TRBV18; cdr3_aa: CASSLLRGTTEAFF; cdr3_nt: TGTGCCAGCTCACTATTACGGGGGACCACTGAAGCTTTCTTT
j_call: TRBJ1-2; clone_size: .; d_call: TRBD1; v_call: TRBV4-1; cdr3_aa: CASRAQGDGYTF; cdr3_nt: TGCGCCAGCAGGGCACAGGGGGATGGCTACACCTTC
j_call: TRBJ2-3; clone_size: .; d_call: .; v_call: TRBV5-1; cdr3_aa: CASSLSGLNTQYF; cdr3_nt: TGCGCCAGCAGCTTGTCCGGGTTAAATACGCAGTATTTT
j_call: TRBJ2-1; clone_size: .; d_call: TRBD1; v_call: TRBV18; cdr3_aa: CASSQGASSYNEQFF; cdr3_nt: TGTGCCAGCTCACAGGGGGCGAGCTCCTACAATGAGCAGTTCTTC
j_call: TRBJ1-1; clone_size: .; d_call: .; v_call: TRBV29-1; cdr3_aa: CSVEGGDGGEAFF; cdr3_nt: TGCAGCGTTGAGGGGGGGGATGGCGGTGAAGCTTTCTTT
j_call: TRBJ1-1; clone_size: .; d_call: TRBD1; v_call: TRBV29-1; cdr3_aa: CSVGDRRTEAFF; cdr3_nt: TGCAGCGTTGGGGACAGGAGGACTGAAGCTTTCTTT
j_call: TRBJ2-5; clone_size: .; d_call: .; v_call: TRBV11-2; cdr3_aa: CASSSPSGTQYF; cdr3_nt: TGTGCCAGCAGCTCCCCATCAGGGACCCAGTACTTC
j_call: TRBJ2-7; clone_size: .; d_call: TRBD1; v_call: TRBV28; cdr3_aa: CASSSPGTGPYEQYF; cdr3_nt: TGTGCCAGCAGTTCCCCCGGGACAGGTCCCTACGAGCAGTACTTC
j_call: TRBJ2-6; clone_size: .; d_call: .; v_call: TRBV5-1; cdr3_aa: CASSLDNSGANVLTF; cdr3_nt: TGCGCCAGCAGCTTGGACAACTCTGGGGCCAACGTCCTGACTTTC
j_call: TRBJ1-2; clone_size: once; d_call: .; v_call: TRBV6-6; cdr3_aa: CASSPIPGTPPNYGYTF; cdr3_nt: TGTGCCAGCAGTCCAATTCCCGGGACACCCCCTAACTATGGCTACACCTTC
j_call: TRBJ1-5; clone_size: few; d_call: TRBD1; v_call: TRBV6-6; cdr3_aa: CASSLDRVGNQPQHF; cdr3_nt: TGTGCCAGCAGCCTGGACAGGGTGGGCAATCAGCCCCAGCATTTT
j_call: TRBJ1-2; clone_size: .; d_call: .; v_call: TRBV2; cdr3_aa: CASSVELVDGYTF; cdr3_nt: TGTGCCAGCAGTGTAGAGTTGGTGGATGGCTACACCTTC
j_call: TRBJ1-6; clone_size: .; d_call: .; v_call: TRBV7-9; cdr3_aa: CASSSGASGSHSPLHF; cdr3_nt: TGTGCCAGCAGCTCAGGGGCCAGTGGGTCCCATTCACCCCTCCACTTT
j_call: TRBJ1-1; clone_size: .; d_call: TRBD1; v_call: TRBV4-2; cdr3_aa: CASSQEGQGGRAFF; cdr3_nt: TGTGCCAGCAGCCAAGAAGGACAGGGCGGGCGAGCTTTCTTT
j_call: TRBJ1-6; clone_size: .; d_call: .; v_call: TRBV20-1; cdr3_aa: CSARGNGPLHF; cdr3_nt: TGCAGTGCTAGAGGTAACGGTCCCCTCCACTTT
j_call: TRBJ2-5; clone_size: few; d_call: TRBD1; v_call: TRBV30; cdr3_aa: CAWSVGTGMETQYF; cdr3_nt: TGTGCCTGGAGTGTAGGGACAGGGATGGAGACCCAGTACTTC
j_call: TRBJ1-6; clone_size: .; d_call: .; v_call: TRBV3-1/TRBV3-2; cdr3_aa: CASSQARGNSPLHF; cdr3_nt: TGTGCCAGCAGCCAAGCGAGGGGGAATTCACCCCTCCACTTT
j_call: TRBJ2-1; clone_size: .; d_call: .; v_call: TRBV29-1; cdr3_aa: CSVEYRGGTVTYNEQFF; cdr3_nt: TGCAGCGTTGAATATAGGGGGGGGACCGTGACCTACAATGAGCAGTTCTTC
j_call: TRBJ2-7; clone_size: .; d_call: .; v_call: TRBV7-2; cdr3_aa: CASSRRAGAPYEQYF; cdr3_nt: TGTGCCAGCAGCCGCCGGGCAGGGGCCCCCTACGAGCAGTACTTC
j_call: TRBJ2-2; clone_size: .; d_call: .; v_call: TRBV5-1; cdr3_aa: CASSLLAGSNTGELFF; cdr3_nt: TGCGCCAGCAGCCTCCTGGCGGGAAGCAACACCGGGGAGCTGTTTTTT
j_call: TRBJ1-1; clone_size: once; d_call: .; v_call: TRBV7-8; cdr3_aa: CASREQVNTEAFF; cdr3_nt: TGTGCCAGCAGAGAACAGGTGAACACTGAAGCTTTCTTT
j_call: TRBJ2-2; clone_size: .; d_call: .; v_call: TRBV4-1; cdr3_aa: CASSQDWAGVTGELFF; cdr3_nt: TGCGCCAGCAGCCAAGATTGGGCAGGGGTGACCGGGGAGCTGTTTTTT